This T cell receptor (beta chain) comes out of a study of T cell responses to AZD1222 COVID-19 vaccine. Study-wide points: Most donors were white British, females outnumbered males, and clonal diversity was possibly underestimated. Only a handful of AZD1222 recipients tested seropositive at baseline.

Using immunoSEQ multiplex PCR, the repertoire was profiled, and TCRdb retains in-frame clones only, with some absent. The sample lists about 160,000 clones; approximately 90% were seen once. Regarding this clone: The antigen is not known.

Between the trimmed V and J ends, which lost 5 bases and 3 bases, there was a span of 12 bases. Germline V gene sequence: CDR1 SGDLS, CDR2 YYNGEE. This CDR3 contains 14 residues. J is TRBJ1-3 and V is TRBV9, with no clear D. The sequencing used peripheral blood, collected on day 0 of MenACWY control vaccination. This sequence was found in an adult in good health. The CDR3 DNA follows: TGTGCCAGCAGTCCCTCCAGGCATGGAAACACCATATATTTT. Protein product: CASSPSRHGNTIYF.